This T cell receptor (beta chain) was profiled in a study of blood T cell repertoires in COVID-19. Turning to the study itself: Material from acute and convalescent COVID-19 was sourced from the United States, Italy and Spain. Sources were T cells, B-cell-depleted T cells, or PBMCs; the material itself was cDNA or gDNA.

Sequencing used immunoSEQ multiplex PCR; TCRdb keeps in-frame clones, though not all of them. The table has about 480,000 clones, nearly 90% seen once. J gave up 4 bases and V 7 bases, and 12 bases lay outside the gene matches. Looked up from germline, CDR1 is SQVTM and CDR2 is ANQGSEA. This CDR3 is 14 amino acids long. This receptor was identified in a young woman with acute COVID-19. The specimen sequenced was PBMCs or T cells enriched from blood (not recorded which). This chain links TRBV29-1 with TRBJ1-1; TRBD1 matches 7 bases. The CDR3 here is CSARDSLGGTEAFF. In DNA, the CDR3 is TGCAGCGCACGGGACAGCCTTGGCGGCACTGAAGCTTTCTTT.